This is a list of T cell receptor beta chains from one sample in a study of CD8+ T cells in alopecia areata. Clones were read by immunoSEQ multiplex PCR, and TCRdb kept only the in-frame ones, dropping some. The data contain approximately 3,600 clones, 71% of them singletons. Material: skin. The source of these receptors is a human donor in good health. Each CDR3 is given with its conserved first and last residue. A D gene is named only where the DNA matches it firmly. Only part of the rows carry a size: once, few, many, or a class if the clone is expanded.

>TRBD2|TRBV7-2|-|TRBJ2-5
TGTGCCAGCAGCCGCGGGGGGGGGATGGAGACCCAGTACTTC
CASSRGGGMETQYF
>-|TRBV6-1|-|TRBJ2-2
TGTGCCCTCTCGGGTTTCTCGTCGGGGGAGCTGTTTTTT
CALSGFSSGELFF
>-|TRBV11-2|once|TRBJ2-5
TGTGCCAGCAGCTTAAAAGAGACCCAGTACTTC
CASSLKETQYF
>TRBD1|TRBV7-2|-|TRBJ1-2
TGTGCCAGCAGCGCGGACAGGGGGCCTTATGGCTACACCTTC
CASSADRGPYGYTF
>TRBD1|TRBV7-9|-|TRBJ1-5
TGTGCCAGCAGCGGGACAGGGGGCGAATCCCAGCCCCAGCATTTT
CASSGTGGESQPQHF
>TRBD1|TRBV5-5|-|TRBJ1-2
TGTGCCAGCAGCTTAGGAGGGACAGTCAACTATGGCTACACCTTC
CASSLGGTVNYGYTF
>-|TRBV27|few|TRBJ2-3
TGTGCCAGCACCTGGGGCCCTACAGATACGCAGTATTTT
CASTWGPTDTQYF
>-|TRBV15|few|TRBJ2-1
TGTGCCACCAGCAGAGGGGGTCGGGCGCGTGGGGTCGATGAGCAGTTCTTC
CATSRGGRARGVDEQFF
>-|TRBV15|-|TRBJ2-3
TGTGCCACCAGCAGAGTAGGAGATACGCAGTATTTT
CATSRVGDTQYF
>TRBD1|TRBV6-6|-|TRBJ2-7
TGTGCCAGCAGTATACCGGGACAGGGCTACGAGCAGTACTTC
CASSIPGQGYEQYF
>TRBD2|TRBV7-2|-|TRBJ2-3
TGTGCCAGCAGCTTTAGCGGGGGGGCCTTAAATACGCAGTATTTT
CASSFSGGALNTQYF
>TRBD2|TRBV27|-|TRBJ2-1
TGTGCCAGCAGTTTACGCGGGACTAGCGGCAATGAGCAGTTCTTC
CASSLRGTSGNEQFF
>-|TRBV4-1|-|TRBJ1-2
TGCGCCAGCAGCCAACCATCGGGACGCCGGGAACTTAACTATGGCTACACCTTC
CASSQPSGRRELNYGYTF
>-|TRBV6-6|-|TRBJ2-2
TGTGCCAGCAGTCCCCCGGGGACAAGGGCCGGGGAGCTGTTTTTT
CASSPPGTRAGELFF
>-|TRBV5-1|-|TRBJ1-1
TGCGCCAGCAGCCCGGTTGGTGGGGGGGGTGCTTTCTTT
CASSPVGGGGAFF
>-|TRBV5-4|-|TRBJ2-7
TGTGCCAGCAGCTTGGAAACAGGGAATCACCACGAGCAGTACTTC
CASSLETGNHHEQYF
>TRBD1|TRBV6-6|-|TRBJ2-7
TGTGCCAGCACCTCGGACAGGGAATTCTACGAGCAGTACTTC
CASTSDREFYEQYF
>-|TRBV7-2|-|TRBJ2-7
TGTGCCAGCAGTCATGGGCCGGATTATAGTCGATACTACGAGCAGTACTTC
CASSHGPDYSRYYEQYF
>TRBD2|TRBV6-1|-|TRBJ2-3
TGTGCCAGCAGTGAGACTAGCGGGGGTCCAGATACGCAGTATTTT
CASSETSGGPDTQYF
>TRBD1|TRBV5-1|few|TRBJ2-5
TGCGCCAGCAGCCGCTACGGGACAGGGGGCGATAGATCAGAGACCCAGTACTTC
CASSRYGTGGDRSETQYF
>TRBD1|TRBV2|once|TRBJ1-2
TGTGCCAGCAGTGACGGACAGGGGGCGAATTGGAGCTATGGCTACACCTTC
CASSDGQGANWSYGYTF
>-|TRBV4-1|few|TRBJ1-4
TGCGCCAGCAGCCAAGGAGGACAGATAAATGAAAAACTGTTTTTT
CASSQGGQINEKLFF
>TRBD1|TRBV18|-|TRBJ1-5
TGTGCCAGCTCAGCCGGGACAGGCTCGAGCAATCAGCCCCAGCATTTT
CASSAGTGSSNQPQHF
>TRBD2|TRBV9|-|TRBJ2-1
TGTGCCAGCAGCCCAGGCGTACTAGCGGGGGGACAACTCTACAATGAGCAGTTCTTC
CASSPGVLAGGQLYNEQFF
>TRBD2|TRBV27|-|TRBJ2-1
TGTGCCAGCAGTTTGGCGCCGGAGCGGGGAGGTGCTGAGCAGTTCTTC
CASSLAPERGGAEQFF
>-|TRBV6-6|-|TRBJ1-1
TGTGCCAGCAGACAACAGGGAACTGAAGCTTTCTTT
CASRQQGTEAFF
>-|TRBV6-5|-|TRBJ1-5
TGTGCCAGCAGGGAAGGAGCGACCAATCAGCCCCAGCATTTT
CASREGATNQPQHF
>-|TRBV29-1|once|TRBJ1-4
TGCAGCGTTACCAGCGGGGCAACTAATGAAAAACTGTTTTTT
CSVTSGATNEKLFF
>TRBD2|TRBV11-2|-|TRBJ2-2
TGTGCCAGCAGCCCTTGGACTAGCGGGGGGGCTCCCGGGGAGCTGTTTTTT
CASSPWTSGGAPGELFF
>-|TRBV6-6|-|TRBJ2-2
TGTGCCAGCTCGGGGTGGAGGGGAACCGGGGAGCTGTTTTTT
CASSGWRGTGELFF
>TRBD1|TRBV5-1|-|TRBJ2-5
TGCGCCAGCAGCTCAACAGGGGGCCGCGGGGAGACCCAGTACTTC
CASSSTGGRGETQYF
>-|TRBV9|-|TRBJ1-1
TGTGCCAGCAGCCGGAATGCTGGGGGTTGGAACACTGAAGCTTTCTTT
CASSRNAGGWNTEAFF
>-|TRBV10-1|-|TRBJ2-6
TGCGCCAGCAGTTGCAACTTAAGGATCGCACAAAGTCGGGCCAACGTCCTGACTTTC
CASSCNLRIAQSRANVLTF
>TRBD2|TRBV29-1|few|TRBJ2-7
TGCAGCGTTGTCGGGGGGGGACCCTACGAGCAGTACTTC
CSVVGGGPYEQYF
>-|TRBV4-1|-|TRBJ1-5
TGCGCCAGCAGCCATCCGGGACACAATCAGCCCCAGCATTTT
CASSHPGHNQPQHF
>-|TRBV9|-|TRBJ2-7
TGTGCCAGCAGCCCCCGGGCCAACACCTACGAGCAGTACTTC
CASSPRANTYEQYF
>-|TRBV5-6|-|TRBJ1-2
TGTGCCAGCAGCCCCCGGAGGCTTGGGGGCTACACCTTC
CASSPRRLGGYTF